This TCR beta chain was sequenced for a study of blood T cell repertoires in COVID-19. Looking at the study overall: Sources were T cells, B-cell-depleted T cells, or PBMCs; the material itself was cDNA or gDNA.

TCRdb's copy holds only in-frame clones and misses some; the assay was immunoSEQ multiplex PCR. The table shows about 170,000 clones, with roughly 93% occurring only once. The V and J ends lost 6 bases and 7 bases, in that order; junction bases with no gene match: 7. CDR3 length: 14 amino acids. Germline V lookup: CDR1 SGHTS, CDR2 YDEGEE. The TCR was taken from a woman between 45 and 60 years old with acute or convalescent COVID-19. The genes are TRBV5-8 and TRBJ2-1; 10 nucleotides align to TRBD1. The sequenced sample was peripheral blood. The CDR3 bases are TGTGCCAGCATCCTACCGGGACAGGGGAATGAGCAGTTCTTC. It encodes CASILPGQGNEQFF.